The source of this T cell receptor beta chain is a study of CD8 T cells in ankylosing spondylitis. Study findings and constraints: With a CD8+ phenotype, disease-linked clones were relatively rare in peripheral blood. Reactive arthritis synovial fluid and blood were previously reported to contain some motif variants. What seemed typical of ankylosing spondylitis blood was a TCR beta motif built from several highly homologous variants. Significantly higher representation of disease-linked clones was reported for matched ankylosing spondylitis synovial fluid.

This clonotype appeared a few times. No antigen is known for it. Preparation of TCR beta libraries was done by quantitative 5'-RACE with molecular barcodes. TCRdb passed the 5' RACE reads through MiXCR, listing each CDR3 protein once. The sample lists 330,000 or so distinct CDR3 sequences; less than 9.5% were seen once. This sequence was found in a male donor with ankylosing spondylitis. Source material: blood, either unsorted or a sorted T cell fraction (not recorded which).

The CDR3 coding sequence is TGTGCCAGCTCACCGATCGGGACAGGGGGCGGCAATGAGCAGTTCTTC. It yields the protein CASSPIGTGGGNEQFF. This chain links TRBV18 with TRBJ2-1; 12 bases match TRBD1. Looked up from germline, CDR1 is KGHSH and CDR2 is LQKENI. Germline trimming cut 3 bases from V and 6 bases from J; bases unmatched to any gene: 6. The CDR3 is 16 amino acids.